These T cell receptor beta chains were read from a single sample in a study of metastatic and nonmetastatic thyroid tumors. TCRdb re-processed the PCR reads through MiXCR. The profile shows tens of thousands of clones, under 15% of them singletons. The sequenced sample was tumor tissue. The receptors shown here come from a female donor with papillary thyroid cancer or a benign thyroid nodule (not recorded which). Some clones in this sample may be carry-over from other donors' samples. The CDR3 runs from the conserved cysteine through the conserved F or W. D genes are given only for firm matches. A clone size is listed for some rows: how often the clone was seen (once, few, many), or a class if it is expanded.

V gene: TRBV28
J gene: TRBJ1-2
D gene: TRBD1
clone size: many
CDR3 protein: CASTHQGARGYTF
CDR3 DNA: TGTGCCAGCACCCACCAGGGGGCGCGTGGCTACACCTTC

V gene: TRBV29-1
J gene: TRBJ1-1
D gene: NA
clone size: many
CDR3 protein: CSVFSQEVNTEAFF
CDR3 DNA: TGCAGCGTTTTCAGCCAGGAAGTGAACACTGAAGCTTTCTTT

V gene: TRBV7-8
J gene: TRBJ1-5
D gene: TRBD1
clone size: many
CDR3 protein: CASSFGTGDQPQHF
CDR3 DNA: TGTGCCAGCAGTTTTGGGACAGGGGATCAGCCCCAGCATTTT

V gene: TRBV5-5
J gene: TRBJ1-1
D gene: NA
clone size: many
CDR3 protein: CASSLVQAQINTEAFF
CDR3 DNA: TGTGCCAGCAGCTTGGTTCAGGCACAGATCAACACTGAAGCTTTCTTT

V gene: TRBV5-1
J gene: TRBJ2-1
D gene: NA
clone size: many
CDR3 protein: CASSPRETSYNEQFF
CDR3 DNA: TGCGCCAGCAGCCCCCGCGAGACATCCTACAATGAGCAGTTCTTC

V gene: TRBV3-1
J gene: TRBJ2-2
D gene: NA
clone size: many
CDR3 protein: CASRSNTGELFF
CDR3 DNA: TGTGCCAGCAGATCGAACACCGGGGAGCTGTTTTTT

V gene: TRBV5-8
J gene: TRBJ2-1
D gene: NA
clone size: many
CDR3 protein: CASSLSGGGDEQFF
CDR3 DNA: TGTGCCAGCAGCTTATCAGGGGGAGGGGATGAGCAGTTCTTC

V gene: TRBV27
J gene: TRBJ2-1
D gene: NA
clone size: many
CDR3 protein: CASSLPTDGGNEQFF
CDR3 DNA: TGTGCCAGCAGTTTACCGACAGATGGGGGCAATGAGCAGTTCTTC

V gene: TRBV2
J gene: TRBJ2-3
D gene: NA
clone size: few
CDR3 protein: CASRGAPGRGKGDTQYF
CDR3 DNA: TGTGCCAGCAGGGGGGCCCCGGGGCGGGGAAAAGGAGATACGCAGTATTTT

V gene: TRBV6-1
J gene: TRBJ2-7
D gene: TRBD2
clone size: many
CDR3 protein: CASSPSSGGSYEQYF
CDR3 DNA: TGTGCCAGCAGTCCCTCCAGCGGGGGTTCCTACGAGCAGTACTTC

V gene: TRBV12-3/TRBV12-4
J gene: TRBJ1-5
D gene: NA
clone size: many
CDR3 protein: CASSSSGANHQPQHF
CDR3 DNA: TGTGCCAGCAGTTCTAGCGGGGCGAATCATCAGCCCCAGCATTTT

V gene: TRBV2
J gene: TRBJ2-5
D gene: NA
clone size: many
CDR3 protein: CASSQETQYF
CDR3 DNA: TGTGCCAGCAGCCAAGAGACCCAGTACTTC

V gene: TRBV6-1
J gene: TRBJ2-7
D gene: NA
clone size: many
CDR3 protein: CASSRGAAYEQYF
CDR3 DNA: TGTGCCAGCAGCAGGGGGGCGGCATACGAGCAGTACTTC

V gene: TRBV12-5
J gene: TRBJ1-2
D gene: NA
clone size: many
CDR3 protein: CASGLANRAGYTF
CDR3 DNA: TGTGCTAGTGGTTTGGCAAACAGGGCCGGCTACACCTTC

V gene: TRBV28
J gene: TRBJ1-4
D gene: NA
clone size: many
CDR3 protein: CASSTSPMGVRKLFF
CDR3 DNA: TGTGCCAGCAGTACGTCTCCCATGGGGGTGAGAAAACTGTTTTTT

V gene: TRBV27
J gene: TRBJ2-5
D gene: NA
clone size: many
CDR3 protein: CASSPSMRKTQYF
CDR3 DNA: TGTGCCAGCAGTCCCTCCATGAGAAAGACCCAGTACTTC

V gene: TRBV6-1
J gene: TRBJ2-1
D gene: TRBD1
clone size: many
CDR3 protein: CAAGTDNSYNEQFF
CDR3 DNA: TGTGCCGCAGGGACAGACAACTCCTACAATGAGCAGTTCTTC

V gene: TRBV28
J gene: TRBJ1-4
D gene: NA
clone size: many
CDR3 protein: CASSLGIGEKLFF
CDR3 DNA: TGTGCCAGCAGTTTAGGTATAGGGGAAAAACTGTTTTTT

V gene: TRBV2
J gene: TRBJ1-1
D gene: TRBD1
clone size: many
CDR3 protein: CAAGRGRTEAFF
CDR3 DNA: TGTGCCGCGGGCAGGGGGCGAACTGAAGCTTTCTTT

V gene: TRBV19
J gene: TRBJ1-4
D gene: TRBD1
clone size: many
CDR3 protein: CASSTGQGHEKLFF
CDR3 DNA: TGTGCCAGTAGTACGGGACAGGGGCATGAAAAACTGTTTTTT

V gene: TRBV5-1
J gene: TRBJ1-3
D gene: NA
clone size: many
CDR3 protein: CASSFQTGSSGNTIYF
CDR3 DNA: TGCGCCAGCAGCTTCCAAACAGGGTCTTCTGGAAACACCATATATTTT

V gene: TRBV2
J gene: TRBJ1-1
D gene: TRBD1
clone size: NA
CDR3 protein: CATERETGGEVPEDFF
CDR3 DNA: TGTGCCACCGAACGGGAGACAGGGGGCGAAGTGCCTGAAGATTTCTTT

V gene: TRBV5-1
J gene: TRBJ2-7
D gene: NA
clone size: many
CDR3 protein: CASSLGYEQYF
CDR3 DNA: TGCGCCAGCAGCTTGGGTTACGAGCAGTACTTC

V gene: TRBV5-1
J gene: TRBJ1-6
D gene: TRBD1
clone size: many
CDR3 protein: CASSLEGANSPLHF
CDR3 DNA: TGCGCCAGCAGCTTGGAGGGGGCTAATTCACCCCTCCACTTT

V gene: TRBV5-6
J gene: TRBJ1-2
D gene: NA
clone size: many
CDR3 protein: CASSAQGEDYGYTF
CDR3 DNA: TGTGCCAGCAGCGCACAGGGAGAAGACTATGGCTACACCTTC

V gene: TRBV2
J gene: TRBJ2-7
D gene: NA
clone size: many
CDR3 protein: CASSEREYTLSSYEQYF
CDR3 DNA: TGTGCCAGCAGTGAAAGAGAGTACACCTTGAGCTCCTACGAGCAGTACTTC

V gene: TRBV20-1
J gene: TRBJ1-2
D gene: TRBD1
clone size: many
CDR3 protein: CSAESLNRDRAVGYGYTF
CDR3 DNA: TGCAGTGCCGAGAGTCTTAACCGGGACAGGGCCGTTGGCTATGGCTACACCTTC

V gene: TRBV5-1
J gene: TRBJ2-5
D gene: NA
clone size: few
CDR3 protein: CSSSLGYQETQYF
CDR3 DNA: TGCTCCAGCAGCTTAGGGTACCAAGAGACCCAGTACTTC

V gene: TRBV3-1
J gene: TRBJ1-4
D gene: NA
clone size: many
CDR3 protein: CASSQESTVGNEKLFF
CDR3 DNA: TGTGCCAGCAGCCAAGAATCTACGGTCGGGAATGAAAAACTGTTTTTT

V gene: TRBV28
J gene: TRBJ1-5
D gene: TRBD1
clone size: many
CDR3 protein: CASSATGVVGNQPQHF
CDR3 DNA: TGTGCCAGCAGCGCGACAGGGGTCGTTGGCAATCAGCCCCAGCATTTT

V gene: TRBV9
J gene: TRBJ2-3
D gene: NA
clone size: many
CDR3 protein: CASSVGSSVSTDTQYF
CDR3 DNA: TGTGCCAGCAGCGTAGGATCATCGGTTAGCACAGATACGCAGTATTTT

V gene: TRBV7-8
J gene: TRBJ1-5
D gene: NA
clone size: many
CDR3 protein: CASSSGEGSNQPQHF
CDR3 DNA: TGTGCCAGCAGCTCAGGGGAGGGGAGCAATCAGCCCCAGCATTTT

V gene: TRBV2
J gene: TRBJ2-7
D gene: TRBD2
clone size: many
CDR3 protein: CASRPRLSGSKAYEQYF
CDR3 DNA: TGTGCCAGCAGGCCCCGGCTAAGCGGGAGTAAAGCCTACGAGCAGTACTTC

V gene: TRBV6-1
J gene: TRBJ2-5
D gene: TRBD1
clone size: many
CDR3 protein: CASVAGGPPETQYF
CDR3 DNA: TGTGCCAGCGTAGCAGGGGGACCTCCAGAGACCCAGTACTTC

V gene: TRBV9
J gene: TRBJ2-1
D gene: NA
clone size: NA
CDR3 protein: CASSAPGWSYNEQFF
CDR3 DNA: TGTGCCAGCAGTGCTCCGGGATGGTCCTACAATGAGCAGTTCTTC

V gene: TRBV12-3/TRBV12-4
J gene: TRBJ1-1
D gene: NA
clone size: few
CDR3 protein: CASSFLVFEAFF
CDR3 DNA: TGTGCCAGCAGTTTTCTAGTGTTTGAAGCTTTCTTT

V gene: TRBV7-8
J gene: TRBJ2-3
D gene: NA
clone size: many
CDR3 protein: CASSSPIAARTDTQYF
CDR3 DNA: TGTGCCAGCAGCTCTCCAATAGCCGCCCGCACAGATACGCAGTATTTT